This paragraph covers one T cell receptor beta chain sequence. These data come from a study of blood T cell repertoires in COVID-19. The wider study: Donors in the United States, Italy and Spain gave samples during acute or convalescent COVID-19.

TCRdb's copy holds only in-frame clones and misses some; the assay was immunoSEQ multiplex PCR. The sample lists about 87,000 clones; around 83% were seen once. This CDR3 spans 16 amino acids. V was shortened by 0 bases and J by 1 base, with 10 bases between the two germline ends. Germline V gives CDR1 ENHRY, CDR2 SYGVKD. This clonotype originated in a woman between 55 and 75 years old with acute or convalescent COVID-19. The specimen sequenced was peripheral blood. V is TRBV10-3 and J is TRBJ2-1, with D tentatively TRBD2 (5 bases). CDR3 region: CAISESSGGSYNEQFF. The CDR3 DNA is TGTGCCATCAGTGAGTCGAGCGGAGGTTCCTACAATGAGCAGTTCTTC.